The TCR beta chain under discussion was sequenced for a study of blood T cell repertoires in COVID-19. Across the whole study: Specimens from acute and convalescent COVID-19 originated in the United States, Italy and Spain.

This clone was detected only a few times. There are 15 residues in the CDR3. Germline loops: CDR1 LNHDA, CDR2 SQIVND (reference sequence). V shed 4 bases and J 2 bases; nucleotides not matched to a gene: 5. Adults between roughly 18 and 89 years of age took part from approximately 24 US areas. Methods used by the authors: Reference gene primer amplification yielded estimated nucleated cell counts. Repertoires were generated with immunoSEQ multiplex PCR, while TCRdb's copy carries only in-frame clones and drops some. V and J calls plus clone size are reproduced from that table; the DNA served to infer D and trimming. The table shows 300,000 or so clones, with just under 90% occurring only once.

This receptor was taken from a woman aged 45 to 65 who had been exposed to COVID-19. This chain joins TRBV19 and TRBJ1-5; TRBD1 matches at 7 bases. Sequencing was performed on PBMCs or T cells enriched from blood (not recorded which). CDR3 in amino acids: CASSTGTVGNQPQHF. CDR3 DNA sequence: TGTGCCAGTAGTACCGGGACAGTGGGCAATCAGCCCCAGCATTTT. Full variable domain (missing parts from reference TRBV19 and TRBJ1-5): DGGITQSPKYLFRKEGQNVTLSCEQNLNHDAMYWYRQDPGQGLRLIYYSQIVNDFQKGDIAEGYSVSREKKESFPLTVTSAQKNPTAFYLCASSTGTVGNQPQHFGDGTRLSIL.